These T cell receptor beta chains were read from a single sample in a study of CD8+CD57+ T cells in acquired aplastic anemia. MiXCR was run by TCRdb on the reads, yielding one entry per CDR3 protein. The profile shows 260,000 or so distinct CDR3 sequences, 70% to 85% of them singletons. Sequencing input: sorted CD4+, CD8+, or CD8+CD57+ T cells (not recorded which) from PBMCs. The source is a human donor with aplastic anemia. Both conserved end residues are part of each CDR3.

v_gene	j_gene	CDR3aa
TRBV12-3/TRBV12-4	TRBJ2-4	CASSPARGVAKNIQYF
TRBV7-2	TRBJ2-2	CASSMSSCGDMFF
TRBV9	TRBJ1-4	CASSVGAVNEKLFF
TRBV24-1	TRBJ2-5	CATSDHGVQETQYF
TRBV19	TRBJ2-3	CASSLISGGAHTQYF
TRBV7-9	TRBJ2-5	CASSPGQPETQYF
TRBV2	TRBJ2-5	CASSGGLEQETQYF
TRBV7-8	TRBJ2-7	CASSYVQGPYTQYF
TRBV19	TRBJ1-3	CASMATEGNTIYF
TRBV7-9	TRBJ2-3	CASSLLGTGVETDTQYF
TRBV7-8	TRBJ1-2	CASSSAQGYGYTF
TRBV9	TRBJ2-3	CASSSTEKVKTDTQYF
TRBV2	TRBJ2-2	CASSDGGIHEEFFGF
TRBV20-1	TRBJ1-2	CSARSAESGGYTF
TRBV5-6	TRBJ2-7	CASSQGFSDSYEQYF
TRBV19	TRBJ1-1	CASSIGLVNTEAFF
TRBV7-8	NA	CASSLEEGPDTQYF
TRBV29-1	TRBJ1-2	CSALDGSYGYTF
TRBV19	NA	CATSMGRELGKQFF
TRBV7-8	TRBJ2-3	CASREGGRDTKYF
TRBV11-3	TRBJ1-5	CASSLELTRNQPQHF
TRBV15	TRBJ2-3	CATSIAAGHETQYF
TRBV9	TRBJ1-6	CASSLGVCGNNSPLHF
TRBV7-2	NA	CASSLVVGGETQYF
TRBV7-8	TRBJ1-1	CASSMATGMNTEAFF
TRBV7-3	TRBJ2-1	CASSLAGDLGRDPVF
TRBV24-1	TRBJ2-3	CATAEGKTQYF
TRBV4-1	TRBJ1-5	CATEDDLNQPQHF
TRBV7-7	TRBJ2-3	CASSFTTTGTDTQYF
TRBV9	TRBJ2-5	CATSVGGQQADQYF
TRBV7-9	TRBJ2-1	CASSSQNSGLGDGQFF
TRBV29-1	TRBJ2-3	CSVSTDTQYF
TRBV7-9	TRBJ2-5	CASSFTHAMSSSSYF
TRBV11-3	TRBJ2-7	CASSFDRTVYEQYF
TRBV19	TRBJ1-1	CASSIDLTAYNEAFF
TRBV6-1	NA	CASSQGGAGGQDAQFF
TRBV12-3/TRBV12-4	TRBJ1-1	CASSPEWGQAMNTEAFF
TRBV13	TRBJ2-1	CASSTGTPYNEQFF
TRBV11-3	TRBJ1-4	CASSLVGQGEKLFF
TRBV7-8	TRBJ2-7	CASSFHPDGQPFF
TRBV7-3	TRBJ2-1	CATSRERQPGNEQFF
TRBV4-3	TRBJ1-1	CASSFQRSGVAEAFF
TRBV2	TRBJ2-1	CASSLAGGPDTQDFVF